Sequencing of this TCR beta chain was carried out in a study of technical replicates of blood from a few donors. This CDR3 contains 17 residues. Looked up from germline, CDR1 is SGHRS and CDR2 is YFSETQ. V was clipped by 1 base and J by 11 bases, with 27 bases between them. Libraries were prepared by immunoSEQ multiplex PCR; TCRdb keeps only in-frame clonotypes and omits some of them. Here the sample spans about 82,000 clones, approximately 94% being singletons. This chain joins TRBV5-1 and TRBJ1-1, with a tentative D call TRBD1 (6 bases). The sequenced sample consisted of T cells isolated from PBMCs. This TCR was sampled from a human donor in good health. The DNA for the CDR3 is TGCGCCAGCAGCTTGTTCTCACAGGGTGGCCCACCCCGGTGGGCTTTCTTT. This gives the protein CASSLFSQGGPPRWAFF.